In this sample, the clone carrying this T cell receptor (beta chain) turned up a few times. The data originate from a study of T-cell memory formation after mild COVID-19. TCRdb used MiXCR to reprocess the 5' RACE reads, holding one entry per CDR3 protein. The repertoire holds 260,000 or so distinct CDR3 sequences, with over 15% as singletons. Trimming left V 0 bases short and J 5 bases short, with 13 bases between. The CDR3 consists of 15 residues. CDR1 is SGHDN and CDR2 is FVKESK in the germline V gene. J is TRBJ1-1 and V is TRBV14, with D possibly being TRBD1 (6 bases). The TCR comes from a young man who had mild COVID-19 (a few samples of this study predate the infection). Cell type and time point are not known. Source material: PBMCs or a T cell subset sorted from them (not recorded which). For the CDR3, the DNA is TGTGCCAGCAGCCAAGAGGGGGCAGGGCGGACTGAAGCTTTCTTT. It specifies CASSQEGAGRTEAFF.